The 31 T cell receptor beta chains presented below share a single source sample, sequenced in a study of blood T cell repertoires in COVID-19. Method: immunoSEQ multiplex PCR; TCRdb's copy keeps in-frame clones and lacks some. The table records tens of thousands of clones, 80% to 90% of them present only once. The specimen was peripheral blood. The receptors originated from a human donor in a cohort sampled during active COVID-19.

This clone was detected once. The chain joins TRBV29-1 to TRBJ2-6, with D maybe TRBD1 (5 bases). The ends were cut back, 6 bases at V and 9 bases at J, with 12 bases in the middle. The germline CDR1 and CDR2 sequences are SQVTM and ANQGSEA. CDR3 length: 12 residues. The DNA for the CDR3 is TGCAGCGTAGGGGTTGTGGGCAACGTCCTGACTTTC. It specifies CSVGVVGNVLTF.

This clone has only one observation. The V and J genes are TRBV7-9 and TRBJ2-5; D not certain. The CDR3 is 15 residues long. Germline CDR1 is SEHNR and CDR2 is FQNEAQ (reference sequence). V was clipped by 1 base and J by 2 bases, with 11 bases between them. The CDR3 DNA sequence: TGTGCCAGCAGCTTAGTACAGAGTGGGCAAGAGACCCAGTACTTC. Encoded protein: CASSLVQSGQETQYF.

This sequence joins TRBV19 and TRBJ1-5; TRBD1 agrees at 8 bases. The ends lost 1 base at V and 3 bases at J; junction bases unmatched: 2. The CDR3 has 15 residues. Germline V lookup: CDR1 LNHDA, CDR2 SQIVND (reference sequence). The CDR3 DNA reads as TGTGCCAGTAGTATAGGGACAGGGTTCAATCAGCCCCAGCATTTT. Its protein product is CASSIGTGFNQPQHF.

The chain couples TRBV6-1 to TRBJ1-5, with no clear D. The V gene's germline CDR1 is MNHNS and CDR2 SASEGT. Trimming removed 2 bases at V and 0 bases at J, with 5 bases between. This CDR3 is built from 14 residues. The CDR3 coding sequence is TGTGCCAGCAGTGAATTCCTTAGCAATCAGCCCCAGCATTTT. Protein: CASSEFLSNQPQHF.

With regard to this clone: At one boundary the junction diverges from the germline segment, which might be a read error. This chain links TRBV29-1 with TRBJ2-2; the match to TRBD1 covers 10 bases. This CDR3 is built from 13 residues. Germline V gene data show CDR1 as SQVTM and CDR2 as ANQGSEA. CDR3 protein: CSVGQGLHRGAVF. DNA for the CDR3: TGCAGCGTGGGACAGGGGCTCCACCGGGGAGCTGTTTTT.

This chain uses TRBV5-4 with TRBJ2-1, with D perhaps TRBD2 (6 bases). Germline V gene lookup returns CDR1 SGHNT and CDR2 YYREEE (reference sequence). This CDR3 contains 15 residues. V lost 4 bases and J lost 2, with 13 bases in between. This CDR3 reads CASSNGTPAYNEQFF. The CDR3 DNA reads as TGTGCCAGCAGCAACGGGACTCCTGCCTACAATGAGCAGTTCTTC.

The chain joins TRBV7-7 to TRBJ2-2, with D possibly TRBD1 on 6 matching bases. Germline V CDR1 and CDR2: SSHAT, FNYEAQ (reference sequence). The CDR3 has 16 amino acids. V shed 0 bases and J shed 0 bases, with 8 bases lying between them. The CDR3 sequence is CASSLAGGTNTGELFF. In nucleotides, the CDR3 is TGTGCCAGCAGCTTAGCAGGGGGTACGAACACCGGGGAGCTGTTTTTT.

This clone was recorded only once. This rearrangement joins TRBV11-3 to TRBJ2-5, with 11 bases matching TRBD2. V lost 3 bases and J lost 3; bases outside the gene matches: 3. The CDR3 covers 15 residues. Germline V gene data show CDR1 as SGHNT and CDR2 as YENEEA. The CDR3 is CASSLGLADEETQYF. CDR3 DNA: TGTGCCAGCAGCTTGGGACTAGCGGACGAAGAGACCCAGTACTTC.

The chain recombines TRBV5-1 with TRBJ1-4, with 7 bases aligning to TRBD1. J lost 1 base, V lost 3 bases, and 9 bases had no gene match. The CDR3 extends over 17 amino acids. CDR1 SGHRS and CDR2 YFSETQ come from the germline V gene. CDR3 bases: TGCGCCAGCAGCTCGCCTTCGACAGGGAGAACTAATGAAAAACTGTTTTTT. Its protein is CASSSPSTGRTNEKLFF.

This clone was seen only once. Other DNA sequences from this sample encode an identical CDR3 as well. This sequence joins TRBV5-1 and TRBJ2-1; 8 bases are shared with TRBD1. V shed 4 bases, J shed 4 bases, and the junction held 7 bases outside the gene matches. Per germline, CDR1 SGHRS and CDR2 YFSETQ. The length of the CDR3 is 15 residues. The CDR3 region is CASSPGQGRYNEQFF. The CDR3 DNA reads as TGCGCCAGCAGCCCCGGACAGGGACGATACAATGAGCAGTTCTTC.

This clone was recorded at least ten times. The gene calls are TRBV14 and TRBJ2-1; 7 bases are shared with TRBD2. V dropped 4 bases and J dropped 7; count of bases not matched to a gene: 13. CDR3 length: 16 amino acids. Germline CDR1 reads SGHDN; CDR2 reads FVKESK. Written as DNA, the CDR3 is TGTGCCAGCAGCCCCCGAGGAGGGAGGGCCCTAAATGAGCAGTTCTTC. It translates to CASSPRGGRALNEQFF.

This chain uses TRBV18 with TRBJ2-4, with D possibly TRBD1 on 5 matching bases. Deletions cut 2 bases from V and 4 bases from J, with 12 bases between. This CDR3 has 15 amino acids. CDR1 is KGHSH and CDR2 is LQKENI in the germline V gene. CDR3 DNA: TGTGCCAGCTCACCAAGTGGGGCCAGAAAAAACATTCAGTACTTC. This sequence encodes CASSPSGARKNIQYF.

This clone has a single count. This chain links TRBV30 with TRBJ2-1; D remains unclear. Germline loops: CDR1 GTSNPN, CDR2 SVGIG (reference sequence). The length of the CDR3 is 15 residues. V shed 1 base and J shed 7 bases, with 17 bases lying between them. The CDR3 spells CAWSEWSANANEQFF. CDR3 coding DNA: TGTGCCTGGAGTGAGTGGAGCGCAAATGCGAATGAGCAGTTCTTC.

The J gene is TRBJ2-7, the V gene TRBV5-1; TRBD2 aligns across 9 bases. The germline V gene has CDR1 SGHRS and CDR2 YFSETQ. There are 15 residues in the CDR3. The trim removed 0 bases at V and 2 bases at J, leaving 3 bases unmatched. Here the CDR3 reads CASSLGLADPYEQYF. CDR3 coding DNA: TGCGCCAGCAGCTTGGGACTAGCGGACCCCTACGAGCAGTACTTC. Combining the CDR3 with reference TRBV5-1 and TRBJ2-7 gives the whole variable domain KAGVTQTPRYLIKTRGQQVTLSCSPISGHRSVSWYQQTPGQGLQFLFEYFSETQRNKGNFPGRFSGRQFSNSRSEMNVSTLELGDSALYLCASSLGLADPYEQYFGPGTRLTVT.

The rearrangement joins TRBV5-1 to TRBJ2-5, with 8 positions matching TRBD2. The CDR3 has 15 amino acids. V shed 4 bases and J 1 base; nucleotides not matched to a gene: 6. Germline V gene data show CDR1 as SGHRS and CDR2 as YFSETQ. CDR3 coding DNA: TGCGCCAGCAGCCAATGGAGCGGGGGCCAAGAGACCCAGTACTTC. Its translation: CASSQWSGGQETQYF.

The rearrangement joins TRBV9 to TRBJ2-1; D not resolved. This CDR3 region has 12 residues. Deletions cut 0 bases from V and 7 bases from J, with 5 bases between. Germline CDR1 reads SGDLS; CDR2 reads YYNGEE. CDR3 sequence reads: CASSVATNEQFF. As DNA, the CDR3 is TGTGCCAGCAGCGTAGCTACGAATGAGCAGTTCTTC.

This clone was detected only once. The V and J genes are TRBV12-5 and TRBJ2-2, with a tentative D call TRBD2 (5 bases). The ends were cut back, 11 bases at V and 4 bases at J, with 14 bases in the middle. The CDR3 spans 13 residues. The germline V gene has CDR1 LGHNT and CDR2 FRNRAP. CDR3 region: CAAENGVTGELFF. The CDR3 region has the DNA TGTGCTGCGGAAAACGGGGTCACCGGGGAGCTGTTTTTT.

The gene calls are TRBV6-1 and TRBJ1-5; 10 positions match TRBD1. CDR3 length: 17 residues. Germline loops: CDR1 MNHNS, CDR2 SASEGT. J gave up 3 bases and V 4 bases, and 9 bases lay outside the gene matches. In DNA, the CDR3 is TGTGCCAGCAGTGGACAGGGGGCCACAAGGGACAATCAGCCCCAGCATTTT. This gives the protein CASSGQGATRDNQPQHF.

CDR3 nucleotide sequence: TGTGCCAGCAGCGTAACTGGGGCAGGGGAAGCTTTCTTT. Amino acids: CASSVTGAGEAFF. This chain links TRBV9 with TRBJ1-1, with D possibly being TRBD1 (5 bases). Trimming shortened V by 1 base and J by 8 bases, and 12 bases separated the two germline ends. In germline, CDR1 is SGDLS, CDR2 YYNGEE. The CDR3 runs 13 residues.

The chain carries TRBV30 and TRBJ1-4; TRBD1 might be the D (5 bases). This CDR3 spans 13 amino acids. Deletions cut 5 bases from V and 4 bases from J, with 11 bases between. Looked up from germline, CDR1 is GTSNPN and CDR2 is SVGIG (reference sequence). CDR3 sequence: CAWGARLNEKLFF. The CDR3 nucleotides read TGTGCCTGGGGGGCTAGGCTTAATGAAAAACTGTTTTTT.

The chain links TRBV5-4 to TRBJ2-1; 7 bases line up with TRBD1. V trimming: 0 bases; J trimming: 0 bases; junction bases outside the gene matches: 3. CDR3 size: 16 residues. Germline V gene data show CDR1 as SGHNT and CDR2 as YYREEE (reference sequence). The CDR3 sequence is CASSLGQGFSYNEQFF. CDR3 DNA sequence: TGTGCCAGCAGCTTGGGACAGGGTTTCTCCTACAATGAGCAGTTCTTC. The entire variable domain, with the rest obtained from reference TRBV5-4 and TRBJ2-1, is as follows: ETGVTQSPTHLIKTRGQQVTLRCSSQSGHNTVSWYQQALGQGPQFIFQYYREEENGRGNFPPRFSGLQFPNYSSELNVNALELDDSALYLCASSLGQGFSYNEQFFGPGTRLTVL.

This clone was counted a few times. The chain recombines TRBV6-5 with TRBJ1-2; 9 positions agree with TRBD1. CDR3 length equals 15 residues. Trimming at V came to 6 bases and at J to 5 bases, leaving 10 bases not matched to a gene. Germline assignment: CDR1 MNHEY and CDR2 SVGAGI. CDR3 residues: CASRGQGSRGYGYTF. The DNA for the CDR3 is TGTGCCAGCAGGGGACAGGGCAGTAGAGGGTATGGCTACACCTTC.

This rearrangement joins TRBV4-2 to TRBJ2-1, with TRBD2 matching over 8 bases. The J segment lost 8 bases and the V segment lost 4 bases, leaving 4 bases of the junction unmatched. The CDR3 has 13 residues. Germline assignment: CDR1 LGHNA and CDR2 YNFKEQ. This CDR3 is CASSRRTSYEQFF. CDR3 DNA: TGTGCCAGCAGCCGAAGGACTAGCTATGAGCAGTTCTTC.

The DNA for the CDR3 is TGTGCGGAGGGACAGGGGGGATACGAGCAGTACTTC. As protein: CAEGQGGYEQYF. The chain has TRBV2 and TRBJ2-7; TRBD1 matches 11 bases. Looked up from germline, CDR1 is SNHLY and CDR2 is FYNNEI. The CDR3 spans 12 residues.

This chain uses TRBV6-5 with TRBJ1-5; TRBD1 aligns across 7 bases. Germline V gene sequence: CDR1 MNHEY, CDR2 SVGAGI. The CDR3 runs to 14 residues. J lost 7 bases, V lost 6 bases, and 9 bases had no gene match. The CDR3 loop is CASSPTGPAQPQHF. The CDR3 DNA reads TGTGCCAGCAGCCCGACAGGGCCAGCCCAGCCCCAGCATTTT.

This clone was seen only once. This chain links TRBV24-1 with TRBJ1-2; weak D call: TRBD1 (5 bases). Germline CDR1 reads KGHDR; CDR2 reads SFDVKD. Between the trimmed V and J ends, which lost 3 bases and 7 bases, there was a span of 5 bases. The CDR3 spans 11 residues. CDR3 region: CATSDQGGYTF. The CDR3 DNA is TGTGCCACCAGTGATCAGGGTGGCTACACCTTC.

V usage is TRBV9 and J usage is TRBJ1-5, with D unresolved. CDR1 and CDR2 from the germline V gene are SGDLS and YYNGEE. Trimming pared 1 base from V and 9 bases from J, leaving 11 bases between. There are 13 residues in the CDR3. Here the CDR3 reads CASSVSLRPPQHF. CDR3 in DNA: TGTGCCAGCAGCGTAAGCCTGAGGCCGCCCCAGCATTTT. The full variable domain, rest sourced from reference TRBV9 and TRBJ1-5, is DSGVTQTPKHLITATGQRVTLRCSPRSGDLSVYWYQQSLDQGLQFLIQYYNGEERAKGNILERFSAQQFPDLHSELNLSSLELGDSALYFCASSVSLRPPQHFGDGTRLSIL.

V usage is TRBV4-3 and J usage is TRBJ2-1, with 8 bases aligning to TRBD2. Per the germline V gene, CDR1 is LGHNA and CDR2 is YSLEER. The CDR3 contains 16 residues. Unmatched junction bases numbered 12, after V lost 4 bases and J lost 7 bases. CDR3 nucleotides: TGCGCCAGCAGCCGGGCGACTAGCGTAAAGTCGAATGAGCAGTTCTTC. Protein: CASSRATSVKSNEQFF.

The chain joins TRBV10-3 to TRBJ1-3; D unclear. Trimming removed 2 bases at V and 4 bases at J, with 9 bases between. Germline V gene sequence: CDR1 ENHRY, CDR2 SYGVKD. This CDR3 has 14 residues. As DNA, the CDR3 is TGTGCCATCAGTGAGATAAATCTCGGAAACACCATATATTTT. This sequence encodes CAISEINLGNTIYF.

Concerning this clone: The junction departs from germline at one end; a sequencing error may be responsible. The chain joins TRBV7-9 to TRBJ2-1; the match to TRBD2 covers 12 bases. Germline values: CDR1 SEHNR, CDR2 FQNEAQ (reference sequence). The CDR3 runs 15 residues. The CDR3 DNA follows: TGTGCCAGCAGCCTAGCGGGGGGGCCGCTCAATGAGCAGTTCTTC. Its translation: CASSLAGGPLNEQFF.

The gene calls are TRBV6-2 or TRBV6-3 and TRBJ2-1, with 8 bases fitting TRBD1. Germline V gives CDR1 MNHEY, CDR2 SVGEGT. Trimming took 2 bases from V and 6 from J; bases not matched to a gene: 6. The CDR3 spans 15 residues. CDR3 loop: CASSYGQGASNEQFF. CDR3 DNA: TGTGCCAGCAGTTACGGGCAGGGGGCTAGCAATGAGCAGTTCTTC.